This TCR beta chain emerged from a study of shared clonotypes between healthy human individuals (dated by TCRdb to the early 2020s). Some background on the complete study: The cohort comprised two women and a few men aged 18 to 49 years. Per donor, leukapheresis produced somewhere between about 0.94 and 9 billion PBMCs. To increase sequencing depth and limit assay-specific biases, TCR repertoire library preparation and sequencing were carried out by different laboratories using diverse techniques. To estimate repertoire size and how much clonotype sharing occurs between individuals, the study deeply sequenced the blood TCR repertoires of several healthy adults.

Using the deep immunoSEQ assay, multiplex PCR amplified TCR CDR3 regions from genomic DNA. Extracted genomic DNA from each cell subset was distributed evenly across all wells of several immunoSEQ 96-well plates, and each plate was treated as a replicate. For unsorted PBMC, each replicate PCR was loaded with roughly 330 ng genomic DNA, equivalent to about 30,000 T cell genomes. Unsorted PBMC genomic DNA was sequenced across ten immunoSEQ deep assay plates. Purified libraries were measured with a Qubit 3.0 fluorometer, size-checked on a Bioanalyzer 2100, and measured again with the KAPA Library Quantification kit. Every immunoSEQ 96-well plate was sequenced on a dedicated single-read 150-cycle Illumina NextSeq 550 flow cell. In the source study's methods: Because the immunoSEQ output held only junctional sequences and lacked quality scores, the filtering could not match the filtering applied to full-length reads. To assign V/J genes and CDR3, sequences were annotated against IMGT germline references using PyIR, a Python wrapper for IgBLAST v1.9. Reads were removed for weak V/J assignments (E-value above 1e-6), missing CDR3, stop codons, out-of-frame junctions, or ambiguous translated residues. A V3J clonotype was defined by an identical inferred V gene, J gene, and CDR3 amino acid sequence. Percentage overlap between repertoires was computed as shared unique clonotypes divided by the size of the smaller repertoire. Repertoire richness was assessed with RTK rarefaction, the Chao1 estimator, and Recon v2.1 estimates of unobserved clonotypes. The table comes from immuneACCESS by way of TCRdb, which keeps in-frame sequences with V and J called. Part of the clones is missing from these tables; in studies checked, under half for an unresolved V gene and the rest for unknown reasons. V and J calls plus clone size are reproduced from that table; the DNA served to infer D and trimming. The sample has 450,000 to 600,000 clones on record, 75% to 85% of them singletons. In total, the top ten clones hold over 10% of the sample.

Note on this clone: Its antigen is currently not known. Base qualities are not provided; no much larger clone lies one nucleotide away.

The study at large found these results: Pairwise subsampling led to the expectation that sequencing depth would affect the degree of clonotype sharing among donors. The genetic and exposure-history diversity represented was limited by the small number of donors. Sampling was restricted to blood, and TCR repertoires in tissues likely differ from the TCR repertoires found in blood.

The donors were healthy, HIV-negative adults with no recently reported acute infections or vaccinations. Every donor was a Caucasian adult living in Nashville, Tennessee, USA. For unsorted samples, approximately 84 million PBMCs were counted, and genomic DNA was extracted using the QIAamp DNA Blood Mini kit. After blood collection by leukapheresis, PBMCs were isolated using Ficoll-Histopaque density gradient centrifugation and then cryopreserved in the vapor phase of liquid nitrogen. From its cysteine to its phenylalanine, the CDR3 spans 12 amino acids. The sequence is cut down to CDR3 DNA, 36 bases in frame from base 1. The trim is 6 bases for V and 6 bases for J, with a gap of 10 bases between the germline ends. As encoded in the germline V gene (reference sequence), CDR1 is SEHNR while CDR2 is FQNEAQ.

This sequence originates from a woman aged 35 to 49 in good health. Some clones in this sample may be carry-over from other donors' samples. Sequencing used PBMCs. Recombination connected TRBV7-9 to TRBJ2-3, with the D gene not clear enough to name. The nucleotide sequence is given as TGTGCCAGCAGTCTCGTTGAGGATACGCAGTATTTT. Translation gives CASSLVEDTQYF.